The present T cell receptor (beta chain) was sequenced within a study of blood T cell repertoires in COVID-19. Overall study: COVID-19 samples, acute and convalescent, were from the United States, Italy and Spain. Sources were T cells, B-cell-depleted T cells, or PBMCs; the material itself was cDNA or gDNA.

Authors' processing steps: Amplified reference gene primers provided the basis for estimating nucleated cell counts. Clones were sequenced by immunoSEQ multiplex PCR, and TCRdb holds only the in-frame ones, with some missing. V, J and clone size derive from that table, while D and trimming were established from the DNA sequence. The table has around 72,000 clones, about nine tenths seen once. Germline V gene sequence: CDR1 MNHEY, CDR2 SVGAGI. V lost 2 bases and J 6 bases, leaving 10 bases between the germline ends. The CDR3 has 14 amino acids. The clonotype originates from an older man with active or convalescent COVID-19. Material for sequencing was peripheral blood. The chain joins TRBV6-5 to TRBJ2-2, with D tentatively TRBD2 (5 bases). CDR3 nucleotide sequence: TGTGCCAGCAGTTACCGGGAACAAGCCGGGGAGCTGTTTTTT. Its protein product is CASSYREQAGELFF.